This T cell receptor (beta chain) was sequenced during a study of T cell repertoires in cytomegalovirus infection (dated by TCRdb to between 2018 and 2020). As for the study more broadly: The peptide stimulations were aimed at well-studied HLA-B-restricted epitopes as well as recently identified HLA-C-restricted CMV epitopes, whose presentation resists viral immunomodulation. Because public TCR beta signatures pointed to carriage of CMV infection together with the matching HLA type, the HLA type of each donor mattered for the analysis.

General conclusions and limits of the study: In both this cohort and an independent cohort of a few hundred donors, the cumulative frequency of public TCR beta family members distinguished carriers of CMV infection plus the relevant HLA type. In the ex vivo response, HLA-C-restricted CMV-specific TCR beta clonotypes were dominant, and in two of eight donors the single most frequent clonotype came from this HLA-C-restricted group.

Including cysteine and phenylalanine, the CDR3 has 14 amino acids. Just CDR3 DNA is preserved here, 42 bases in frame from base 1. For CDR1 and CDR2, the germline V gene (reference sequence) lists SSHAT and FNYEAQ. The treatment or condition label, as the study defines it: in vitro stimulation with specific CMV peptide epitopes to enrich CMV-specific T cells. The run used an Illumina HiSeq 1500. The raw public reads went through TCRdb reprocessing: fastp at Q25, MiXCR clone calling, in-frame beta chains kept. Every entry covers one CDR3 protein and lists the most common genes and DNA from its rows. The sample records over 50,000 distinct CDR3 sequences, 20% to 25% of which are singletons. Roughly two thirds of the sample is taken by the ten largest. This clonotype was detected a few times. Its antigen is currently not known. A read error may produce the germline difference seen at one junction end.

The V and J genes are TRBV7-7 and TRBJ2-5, and TRBD1 aligns with 8 junction nucleotides. Specimen: CD8+ T cells from cultured PBMCs, collected from culture after CMV antigen stimulation. The receptor was isolated from a human donor in good health (CMV status not recorded). Some clones in this sample may be carry-over from other donors' samples. CDR3 loop: CASSNLDRAGTQYF. The sequence in DNA is TGTGCTAGCAGCAACCTGGACAGGGCCGGGACCCAGTACTTC. Full variable domain (CDR3 extended with the reference TRBV7-7 and TRBJ2-5 proteins): GAGVSQSPRYKVTKRGQDVTLRCDPISSHATLYWYQQALGQGPEFLTYFNYEAQPDKSGLPSDRFSAERPEGSISTLTIQRTEQRDSAMYRCASSNLDRAGTQYFGPGTRLLVL.